This T cell receptor (beta chain) was sequenced in a study of T-cell memory formation after mild COVID-19. Looking at the study overall: The TCR clusters were mostly specific to one donor. General study results and limits: Clones that shrank (day 15 to 85) were balanced CD4/CD8, whereas later expanders leaned CD4+. Some clones that responded turned up in pre-infection memory, which suggests that cross-reactive memory joined in.

The authors produced TCR alpha and TCR beta cDNA libraries with sample barcodes and UMIs by 5'RACE using constant-segment primers. TCRdb redid the calling of the 5' RACE reads with MiXCR, one entry per CDR3 protein. The repertoire consists of 350,000 to 500,000 distinct CDR3 sequences, with 15% to 20% occurring once and the leading ten covering 8.4%. CDR3 length equals 15 residues. CDR1 and CDR2 (germline): DFQATT, SNEGSKA (reference sequence). Remarks on this clonotype: Its antigen is unknown. A junction end diverges from the germline sequence, so it may reflect a read error.

This clonotype was obtained from an adult woman who had mild COVID-19 (a few samples of this study predate the infection). Cell type and time point are not known. Sequencing input: PBMCs or a T cell subset sorted from them (not recorded which). The rearrangement links TRBV20-1 to TRBJ2-1; maybe TRBD1 (6 bases). Here the CDR3 reads CSARGGRGVSNEQFF. The CDR3 region has the DNA TGCAGTGCCAGAGGGGGAAGAGGAGTGTCCAATGAGCAGTTCTTC.